One and the same sample provided the 5 T cell receptor beta chains below, sequenced in a study of identical twins. TCRdb reanalysed the 5' RACE reads using MiXCR and keeps one entry per CDR3 protein. Of approximately 890,000 distinct CDR3 sequences in the sample, approximately 13% were seen once. The sample was also linked to a second study, of yellow fever vaccine responses in identical twins.

Specimen: PBMCs. These receptors were taken from a woman aged 18-30 years in good health.

With regard to this clonotype: The DNA is omitted, as the CDR3 cannot be located on it reliably, and the CDR3 follows TCRdb's listing. This chain's CDR3 is CASSEGGGRGSCFF. The genes are TRBV2 and TRBJ2-2; the table's TRBD1 call for D was not verified on the DNA. The germline CDR1 and CDR2 sequences are SNHLY and FYNNEI. Including both end residues, the CDR3 is 14 amino acids long.

The rearrangement uses TRBV5-5 and TRBJ2-2, with D unresolved. Germline values: CDR1 SGHKS, CDR2 YYEKEE (reference sequence). Trimming pared 2 bases from V and 2 bases from J, leaving 7 bases between. This CDR3 region has 14 residues. The CDR3 sequence is CASSFALNTGELFF. CDR3 in DNA: TGTGCCAGCAGCTTTGCTCTAAACACCGGGGAGCTGTTTTTT.

The table lists this clonotype with a few counts. The rearrangement links TRBV28 to TRBJ2-1; tentatively, D is TRBD1 (6 bases). V was cut by 8 bases and J by 6 bases, with 11 bases left in between. Germline CDR1 MDHEN, CDR2 SYDVKM. The CDR3 has 12 amino acids. The CDR3 is CASRDKPNEQFF. The CDR3 nucleotides are TGTGCCAGCCGGGACAAACCCAATGAGCAGTTCTTC.

This clonotype was found a few times. The genes are TRBV24-1 and TRBJ2-2; the D is unclear. Trimming removed 2 bases from V and 7 bases from J, with 4 bases in between. The germline V gene has CDR1 KGHDR and CDR2 SFDVKD. The CDR3 consists of 12 residues. The chain's CDR3 is CATSDSIGELFF. The CDR3 nucleotides are TGTGCCACCAGTGATTCGATCGGGGAGCTGTTTTTT.

V usage is TRBV20-1 and J usage is TRBJ2-7; 9 bases are shared with TRBD2. This CDR3 region has 13 residues. V was clipped by 4 bases and J by 4 bases; unmatched bases: 5. Germline V gene lookup returns CDR1 DFQATT and CDR2 SNEGSKA (reference sequence). The CDR3 loop is CSATSGMGYEQYF. The CDR3, as DNA: TGCAGTGCTACTAGCGGGATGGGGTACGAGCAGTACTTC.